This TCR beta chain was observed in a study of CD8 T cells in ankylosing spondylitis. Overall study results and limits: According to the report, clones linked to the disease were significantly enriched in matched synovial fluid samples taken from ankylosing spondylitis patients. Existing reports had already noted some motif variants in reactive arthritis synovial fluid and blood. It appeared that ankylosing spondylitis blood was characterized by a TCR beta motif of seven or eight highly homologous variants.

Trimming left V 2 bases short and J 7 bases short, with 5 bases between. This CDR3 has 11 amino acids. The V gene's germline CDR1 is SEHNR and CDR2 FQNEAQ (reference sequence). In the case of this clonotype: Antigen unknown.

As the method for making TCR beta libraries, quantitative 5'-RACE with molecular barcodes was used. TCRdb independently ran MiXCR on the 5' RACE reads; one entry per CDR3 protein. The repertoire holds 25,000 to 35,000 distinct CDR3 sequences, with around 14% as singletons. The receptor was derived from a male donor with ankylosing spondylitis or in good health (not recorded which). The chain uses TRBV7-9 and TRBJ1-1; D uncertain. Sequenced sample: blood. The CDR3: CASSLSDEAFF. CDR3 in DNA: TGTGCCAGCAGCTTATCCGATGAAGCTTTCTTT. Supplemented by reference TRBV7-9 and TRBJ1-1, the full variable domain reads DTGVSQNPRHKITKRGQNVTFRCDPISEHNRLYWYRQTLGQGPEFLTYFQNEAQLEKSRLLSDRFSAERPKGSFSTLEIQRTEQGDSAMYLCASSLSDEAFFGQGTRLTVV.